This TCR beta chain emerged from a study of cytomegalovirus exposure and HLA in healthy donors. Germline CDR1 reads SEHNR; CDR2 reads FQNEAQ (reference sequence). This CDR3 contains 14 residues. Trimming pared 1 base from V and 6 bases from J, leaving 10 bases between. Study-wide results and limits: An assumption of roughly uniform sequencing depth across donors underlay the presence/absence analyses. Among the sequence variants, a highly shared cluster was likely an artifact of sequencing.

Notes on this clone: The antigen is undetermined.

Primers for the PCR totalled 60 Vbeta and 13 Jbeta. Here immunoSEQ multiplex PCR was the method, and the copy in TCRdb shows in-frame clones only, minus some. Altogether 130,000 or so clones are present, about 79% being singletons, with the ten largest covering around 3%. The TCR comes from a young woman in good health and CMV-seropositive. What was sequenced was PBMCs. This rearrangement joins TRBV7-9 to TRBJ1-5; tentative D call: TRBD1 (6 bases). As DNA, the CDR3 is TGTGCCAGCAGCTTAGACAGGGAAGGTCAGCCCCAGCATTTT. It translates to CASSLDREGQPQHF.